This T cell receptor (beta chain) was sequenced in a study of OX40 agonist ivuxolimab in advanced cancers. Sequencing used immunoSEQ multiplex PCR; TCRdb keeps in-frame clones, though not all of them. The repertoire has some 80,000 clones, around 94% of them found once; the top ten carry roughly 4.9%. The CDR3 contains 13 residues. V was clipped by 5 bases and J by 5 bases, with 12 bases between them. Per germline, CDR1 MNHEY and CDR2 SVGAGI. Baseline, cycle 4 day 1, and cycle 7 day 1 were the blood sampling points. This specimen was CD4+ or CD8+ T cells sorted from blood, taken in a trial of the OX40 agonist ivuxolimab. The clonotype originates from an adult with an advanced solid tumor such as melanoma, head and neck, liver or kidney cancer. The rearrangement joins TRBV6-5 to TRBJ2-5; D unresolved. The CDR3 DNA follows: TGTGCCAGCAGTCCTAGGCGGCGGGAGACCCAGTACTTC. Protein sequence: CASSPRRRETQYF.